This section outlines one T cell receptor (beta chain) sequence together with its context. Its specificity is unknown. This specimen belongs to a study of CD8+ T cells in alopecia areata. Extracted RNA was reverse transcribed, and the resulting cDNA served as sequencing template. Assay used: immunoSEQ multiplex PCR; TCRdb lists only in-frame clones, some missing. The data contain about 180,000 clones, 51% of them singletons. Notes on the study in general: Scalp specimens additionally yield sequences from normal skin's resident alphabeta T cells. Scalp clonality dropped significantly under tofacitinib, as did expanded CD8+ top-100 clones.

The germline V gene has CDR1 MNHNY and CDR2 SVGAGI (reference sequence). The CDR3 spans 15 residues. V was trimmed by 7 bases and J by 4 bases, leaving 19 bases between them. Sample treatment: oral pan-JAK inhibitor, 5-10 mg twice daily. Researchers gathered lesional scalp punch biopsies and peripheral blood from patients with alopecia areata. The V call is TRBV6-6, the J call TRBJ1-2; D is perhaps TRBD1 (5 bases). Sequences were derived from CD8+ T cells sorted from blood, sampled at week 52, from a patient treated with tofacitinib. This clonotype was sampled from a human donor with alopecia areata. CDR3 DNA sequence: TGTGCCAGCACCCACAGGCGTCTCCCTGGCTATGGCTACACCTTC. Amino acids: CASTHRRLPGYGYTF.